This TCR beta chain stems from a study of cytomegalovirus exposure and HLA in healthy donors. The CDR3 runs 15 residues. Looked up from germline, CDR1 is SGHRS and CDR2 is YFSETQ. The germline V and J ends were trimmed by 1 base and 4 bases, with 14 bases remaining between them. It was with 60 Vbeta and 13 Jbeta primers that the PCR ran. Sequencing used immunoSEQ multiplex PCR; TCRdb keeps in-frame clones, though not all of them. The sample carries roughly 130,000 clones, roughly 83% recorded once. The clonotype comes from a man between 18 and 35 years old in good health and CMV-seronegative. The V call is TRBV5-1, the J call TRBJ2-5, with TRBD1 as a possible D gene (6 bases). Sequenced input: PBMCs. The CDR3 nucleotides read TGCGCCAGCAGCTTGTTACAGGGTAGTGGAGAGACCCAGTACTTC. It encodes CASSLLQGSGETQYF.